These T cell receptor beta chains were read from a single sample in a study of Graves' ophthalmopathy and Graves' hyperthyroidism. Each CDR3 protein gets one entry after TCRdb re-called the multiplex PCR reads with MiXCR. The table includes 450,000 or so distinct CDR3 sequences, 13% to 15% detected once. Sequenced sample: blood. The source of these receptors is a woman aged 30 to 39 with Graves' ophthalmopathy. Each CDR3 is given with its conserved first and last residue. A D gene is named only where the DNA matches it firmly. Not every row has a clone size; where given, it reads once, few, many or a size class.

v_gene,j_gene,d_gene,abundance,CDR3aa,CDR3nt
TRBV9,TRBJ2-7,NA,NA,CASSVFAGYEQYF,TGTGCCAGCAGCGTATTCGCTGGTTACGAGCAGTACTTC
TRBV15,TRBJ1-1,NA,many,CATSRALGVEAFF,TGTGCCACCAGCAGAGCCCTTGGGGTAGAAGCTTTCTTT
TRBV6-5,TRBJ2-5,NA,many,CASSYGGGPPSYF,TGTGCCAGCAGTTATGGCGGTGGGCCCCCTTCATACTTC
TRBV6-2/TRBV6-3,TRBJ1-3,NA,many,CASTKGVSGNTIYF,TGTGCCAGCACTAAAGGAGTCTCTGGAAACACCATATATTTT
TRBV4-1,TRBJ2-5,TRBD2,many,CASSHLTSGETQYF,TGCGCCAGCAGCCATCTAACTAGCGGAGAGACCCAGTACTTC
TRBV12-3/TRBV12-4,TRBJ2-5,NA,many,CASSLVGRSQETQYF,TGTGCCAGCAGTTTAGTGGGGAGATCCCAAGAGACCCAGTACTTC
TRBV2,TRBJ1-5,TRBD1,few,CASRDRFSSNQPQHF,TGTGCCAGCAGGGACAGGTTTTCTAGCAATCAGCCCCAGCATTTT
TRBV13,TRBJ1-1,NA,many,CASSLRAVKNTEAFF,TGTGCCAGCAGCTTAAGGGCAGTAAAGAACACTGAAGCTTTCTTT
TRBV5-1,TRBJ2-1,TRBD1,many,CASSSERDRAYNEQFF,TGCGCCAGCAGCTCGGAACGGGACAGGGCCTACAATGAGCAGTTCTTC
TRBV12-3/TRBV12-4,TRBJ1-6,NA,many,CASSFEVPLPLHF,TGTGCCAGCAGTTTTGAAGTTCCCCTTCCCCTCCACTTT
TRBV27,TRBJ2-2,NA,many,CASMSFLLNTGELFF,TGTGCCAGCATGAGTTTCCTCCTAAACACCGGGGAGCTGTTTTTT
TRBV12-3/TRBV12-4,TRBJ1-1,NA,many,CASSPDSQIIGTEAFF,TGTGCCAGCAGTCCGGACAGCCAAATTATCGGCACTGAAGCTTTCTTT